A selection of T cell receptor beta chains follows, all from one sample in a study of early T cells in non-severe SARS-CoV-2 infection. TCRdb redid the calling of the 5' RACE reads with MiXCR, one entry per CDR3 protein. Seen here are about 110,000 distinct CDR3 sequences, around 10% observed once, and the top ten hold 3.1%. The specimen sequenced was whole blood. These receptors all come from an adult who was a healthcare worker with PCR-confirmed SARS-CoV-2 infection or an uninfected control (not recorded which). Each CDR3 is given with its conserved first and last residue. The order of the fields is CDR3 protein, CDR3 DNA, CDR3 length, D gene, J gene, V gene, clone size. A D gene is named only where the DNA matches it firmly. Clone size is given for some rows only: seen once, a few or many times, or a class if the clone is expanded.

CDR3 protein: CSYRRENTEAFF
CDR3 DNA: TGCAGCTACCGAAGGGAGAACACTGAAGCTTTCTTT
CDR3 length: 12
D gene: .
J gene: TRBJ1-1
V gene: TRBV29-1
clone size: few

CDR3 protein: CASSLGGTPPLHF
CDR3 DNA: TGTGCCAGCAGCTTAGGGGGAACGCCACCCCTCCACTTT
CDR3 length: 13
D gene: .
J gene: TRBJ1-6
V gene: TRBV7-9
clone size: few

CDR3 protein: CAISRSGLGYEQYF
CDR3 DNA: TGTGCCATCAGTCGGTCAGGGTTAGGCTACGAGCAGTACTTC
CDR3 length: 14
D gene: .
J gene: TRBJ2-7
V gene: TRBV10-3
clone size: .

CDR3 protein: CASSEARGRADTQYF
CDR3 DNA: TGTGCCAGCAGTGAAGCGCGGGGTAGGGCAGATACGCAGTATTTT
CDR3 length: 15
D gene: .
J gene: TRBJ2-3
V gene: TRBV2
clone size: few

CDR3 protein: CASSSAPRTEAFF
CDR3 DNA: TGTGCCAGCAGCTCTGCACCCCGGACTGAAGCTTTCTTT
CDR3 length: 13
D gene: .
J gene: TRBJ1-1
V gene: TRBV11-3
clone size: few

CDR3 protein: CASSYSPLSGVYNEQFF
CDR3 DNA: TGTGCCAGCAGTTACTCCCCCCTAAGCGGGGTGTACAATGAGCAGTTCTTC
CDR3 length: 17
D gene: TRBD2
J gene: TRBJ2-1
V gene: TRBV6-6
clone size: many

CDR3 protein: CATSDLRDNEQFF
CDR3 DNA: TGTGCCACCAGTGATTTGAGGGACAATGAGCAGTTCTTC
CDR3 length: 13
D gene: .
J gene: TRBJ2-1
V gene: TRBV24-1
clone size: many

CDR3 protein: CASSPTKGQGDEKLFF
CDR3 DNA: TGTGCCAGCAGCCCGACTAAGGGACAGGGGGACGAAAAACTGTTTTTT
CDR3 length: 16
D gene: TRBD1
J gene: TRBJ1-4
V gene: TRBV11-3
clone size: many

CDR3 protein: CASSQGLGRYNEQFF
CDR3 DNA: TGTGCCAGCAGCCAAGGCTTAGGGCGGTACAATGAGCAGTTCTTC
CDR3 length: 15
D gene: .
J gene: TRBJ2-1
V gene: TRBV3-1
clone size: many

CDR3 protein: CASSLQLAGTYEQYF
CDR3 DNA: TGCGCCAGCAGCTTACAACTAGCGGGAACCTACGAGCAGTACTTC
CDR3 length: 15
D gene: TRBD2
J gene: TRBJ2-7
V gene: TRBV5-1
clone size: .

CDR3 protein: CASSRQQGYTVELFF
CDR3 DNA: TGTGCCAGCAGTCGCCAGCAAGGGTACACCGTGGAGCTGTTTTTT
CDR3 length: 15
D gene: .
J gene: TRBJ2-2
V gene: TRBV12-3/TRBV12-4
clone size: .

CDR3 protein: CSASQGRSSYEQYF
CDR3 DNA: TGCAGTGCCAGCCAGGGACGGAGCTCCTACGAGCAGTACTTC
CDR3 length: 14
D gene: .
J gene: TRBJ2-7
V gene: TRBV20-1
clone size: many

CDR3 protein: CSATGTSGNLVLDTQYF
CDR3 DNA: TGCAGTGCAACCGGGACTAGCGGGAACCTGGTTTTAGATACGCAGTATTTT
CDR3 length: 17
D gene: TRBD2
J gene: TRBJ2-3
V gene: TRBV20-1
clone size: .

CDR3 protein: CASSRHVLAGDTDTQYF
CDR3 DNA: TGTGCCAGCAGCCGACACGTACTAGCGGGGGACACAGATACGCAGTATTTT
CDR3 length: 17
D gene: TRBD2
J gene: TRBJ2-3
V gene: TRBV3-1
clone size: .

CDR3 protein: CASSLVLAGATDTQYF
CDR3 DNA: TGTGCCAGCAGCTTAGTACTAGCGGGTGCCACAGATACGCAGTATTTT
CDR3 length: 16
D gene: TRBD2
J gene: TRBJ2-3
V gene: TRBV11-3
clone size: few

CDR3 protein: CAWSPLPYEQYF
CDR3 DNA: TGTGCCTGGAGTCCTCTCCCATACGAGCAGTACTTC
CDR3 length: 12
D gene: .
J gene: TRBJ2-7
V gene: TRBV30
clone size: few

CDR3 protein: CASRIYRVHEQYF
CDR3 DNA: TGTGCCAGCAGAATTTACAGGGTGCACGAGCAGTACTTC
CDR3 length: 13
D gene: .
J gene: TRBJ2-7
V gene: TRBV5-6
clone size: many

CDR3 protein: CASSQTEGLSRSQETQYF
CDR3 DNA: TGTGCCAGCAGCCAAACCGAAGGACTATCCAGATCCCAAGAGACCCAGTACTTC
CDR3 length: 18
D gene: .
J gene: TRBJ2-5
V gene: TRBV21-1
clone size: .

CDR3 protein: CASSLYVRRTDTQYF
CDR3 DNA: TGTGCCAGCAGCCTTTATGTCCGCCGCACAGATACGCAGTATTTT
CDR3 length: 15
D gene: .
J gene: TRBJ2-3
V gene: TRBV7-9
clone size: many

CDR3 protein: CASSLVPLQGNTIYF
CDR3 DNA: TGTGCCAGCAGCTTGGTACCGCTACAGGGAAACACCATATATTTT
CDR3 length: 15
D gene: .
J gene: TRBJ1-3
V gene: TRBV9
clone size: few

CDR3 protein: CASSFRPGLAKNIQYF
CDR3 DNA: TGTGCCAGCAGCTTTCGCCCGGGACTAGCCAAAAACATTCAGTACTTC
CDR3 length: 16
D gene: .
J gene: TRBJ2-4
V gene: TRBV12-3/TRBV12-4
clone size: .

CDR3 protein: CATSDSTSGRPQQYF
CDR3 DNA: TGTGCCACCAGTGACTCGACTAGCGGGAGGCCCCAGCAGTACTTC
CDR3 length: 15
D gene: TRBD2
J gene: TRBJ2-7
V gene: TRBV24-1
clone size: few

CDR3 protein: CSVADRRDSPLHF
CDR3 DNA: TGCAGCGTAGCCGACAGGAGGGATTCACCCCTCCACTTT
CDR3 length: 13
D gene: .
J gene: TRBJ1-6
V gene: TRBV29-1
clone size: many

CDR3 protein: CASGSLPTGGVIYTDTQYF
CDR3 DNA: TGTGCCAGTGGGAGTCTCCCTACAGGGGGCGTTATATACACAGATACGCAGTATTTT
CDR3 length: 19
D gene: TRBD1
J gene: TRBJ2-3
V gene: TRBV28
clone size: .

CDR3 protein: CASSLRGQGPTGELFF
CDR3 DNA: TGTGCCAGCAGCTTAAGGGGGCAGGGGCCCACCGGGGAGCTGTTTTTT
CDR3 length: 16
D gene: TRBD1
J gene: TRBJ2-2
V gene: TRBV7-9
clone size: .

CDR3 protein: CASSRGTIVYTIYF
CDR3 DNA: TGTGCCAGCAGCCGCGGGACAATAGTTTACACCATATATTTT
CDR3 length: 14
D gene: .
J gene: TRBJ1-3
V gene: TRBV12-3/TRBV12-4
clone size: few

CDR3 protein: CASSLDYIGPEETQYF
CDR3 DNA: TGTGCCAGCAGCTTGGATTATATTGGGCCAGAAGAGACCCAGTACTTC
CDR3 length: 16
D gene: .
J gene: TRBJ2-5
V gene: TRBV5-5
clone size: few

CDR3 protein: CASSGMGTTDTQYF
CDR3 DNA: TGTGCCAGCAGCGGGATGGGGACTACCGATACGCAGTATTTT
CDR3 length: 14
D gene: TRBD2
J gene: TRBJ2-3
V gene: TRBV4-2
clone size: .

CDR3 protein: CASSPKPTGPSNEKLFF
CDR3 DNA: TGTGCCAGCAGCCCCAAACCGACAGGGCCTTCTAATGAAAAACTGTTTTTT
CDR3 length: 17
D gene: TRBD1
J gene: TRBJ1-4
V gene: TRBV7-9
clone size: .

CDR3 protein: CASSPGIPEAFF
CDR3 DNA: TGTGCCAGCTCACCAGGGATCCCTGAAGCTTTCTTT
CDR3 length: 12
D gene: .
J gene: TRBJ1-1
V gene: TRBV18
clone size: .

CDR3 protein: CSVPAGDTQYF
CDR3 DNA: TGCAGCGTTCCCGCGGGCGATACGCAGTATTTT
CDR3 length: 11
D gene: .
J gene: TRBJ2-3
V gene: TRBV29-1
clone size: many

CDR3 protein: CASSPSGRGDTQYF
CDR3 DNA: TGTGCCAGCAGCCCTAGCGGGAGAGGGGATACGCAGTATTTT
CDR3 length: 14
D gene: TRBD2
J gene: TRBJ2-3
V gene: TRBV11-2
clone size: few

CDR3 protein: CASSSVASGGGDTQYF
CDR3 DNA: TGTGCCAGCAGCTCAGTGGCTAGCGGGGGAGGAGATACGCAGTATTTT
CDR3 length: 16
D gene: TRBD2
J gene: TRBJ2-3
V gene: TRBV11-2
clone size: .

CDR3 protein: CASSTRTGMGSQYF
CDR3 DNA: TGTGCCAGCAGCACCCGGACGGGGATGGGATCGCAGTATTTT
CDR3 length: 14
D gene: .
J gene: TRBJ2-3
V gene: TRBV9
clone size: few

CDR3 protein: CAWRRGQGMSFTYEQYF
CDR3 DNA: TGTGCCTGGAGGAGGGGACAGGGTATGAGTTTTACCTACGAGCAGTACTTC
CDR3 length: 17
D gene: TRBD1
J gene: TRBJ2-7
V gene: TRBV30
clone size: many

CDR3 protein: CASTQLRAGELFF
CDR3 DNA: TGTGCCAGCACTCAGCTCAGGGCCGGGGAGCTGTTTTTT
CDR3 length: 13
D gene: .
J gene: TRBJ2-2
V gene: TRBV6-1
clone size: few

CDR3 protein: CASSQDPTSGDIEETQYF
CDR3 DNA: TGTGCCAGCAGCCAAGACCCCACTAGTGGCGACATTGAAGAGACCCAGTACTTC
CDR3 length: 18
D gene: .
J gene: TRBJ2-5
V gene: TRBV3-1
clone size: many

CDR3 protein: CASRRTGAHGYTF
CDR3 DNA: TGCGCCAGCAGGCGGACAGGGGCTCATGGCTACACCTTC
CDR3 length: 13
D gene: TRBD1
J gene: TRBJ1-2
V gene: TRBV5-1
clone size: .

CDR3 protein: CASSWPGGEETQYF
CDR3 DNA: TGTGCCAGCAGTTGGCCGGGGGGGGAAGAGACCCAGTACTTC
CDR3 length: 14
D gene: TRBD2
J gene: TRBJ2-5
V gene: TRBV6-6
clone size: .

CDR3 protein: CASSFRQSSYEQYF
CDR3 DNA: TGTGCCAGCAGTTTCAGGCAGAGCTCCTACGAGCAGTACTTC
CDR3 length: 14
D gene: .
J gene: TRBJ2-7
V gene: TRBV28
clone size: .

CDR3 protein: CASSPGSDPYYGYTF
CDR3 DNA: TGTGCCAGCTCACCAGGCTCGGATCCTTACTATGGCTACACCTTC
CDR3 length: 15
D gene: .
J gene: TRBJ1-2
V gene: TRBV18
clone size: many

CDR3 protein: CASSLVSLSGANVLTF
CDR3 DNA: TGTGCCAGCAGCCTCGTATCCCTCTCTGGGGCCAACGTCCTGACTTTC
CDR3 length: 16
D gene: .
J gene: TRBJ2-6
V gene: TRBV27
clone size: many

CDR3 protein: CASSLDPGGFDEQYF
CDR3 DNA: TGCGCCAGCAGCTTGGATCCAGGGGGATTCGACGAGCAGTACTTC
CDR3 length: 15
D gene: TRBD1
J gene: TRBJ2-7
V gene: TRBV5-1
clone size: .

CDR3 protein: CASRPTDRYTGELFF
CDR3 DNA: TGTGCCAGTAGACCCACCGACAGGTACACCGGGGAGCTGTTTTTT
CDR3 length: 15
D gene: .
J gene: TRBJ2-2
V gene: TRBV19
clone size: .

CDR3 protein: CASSHMSADGLFF
CDR3 DNA: TGTGCCAGCAGCCACATGTCGGCTGACGGCCTGTTCTTC
CDR3 length: 13
D gene: .
J gene: TRBJ2-1
V gene: TRBV11-3
clone size: .

CDR3 protein: CASSAGHTGELFF
CDR3 DNA: TGCGCCAGCAGCGCCGGGCACACCGGGGAGCTGTTTTTT
CDR3 length: 13
D gene: .
J gene: TRBJ2-2
V gene: TRBV5-1
clone size: few

CDR3 protein: CSASLTGTRGEQYF
CDR3 DNA: TGCAGTGCTAGCTTGACCGGGACACGGGGCGAGCAGTACTTC
CDR3 length: 14
D gene: .
J gene: TRBJ2-7
V gene: TRBV20-1
clone size: few

CDR3 protein: CSARRQGREEQYF
CDR3 DNA: TGCAGTGCTAGAAGACAGGGGAGGGAAGAGCAGTACTTC
CDR3 length: 13
D gene: .
J gene: TRBJ2-7
V gene: TRBV20-1
clone size: .

CDR3 protein: CASSRGGNEQFF
CDR3 DNA: TGTGCCAGTAGTAGAGGGGGCAATGAGCAGTTCTTC
CDR3 length: 12
D gene: .
J gene: TRBJ2-1
V gene: TRBV19
clone size: many

CDR3 protein: CSARDPRQGITEAFF
CDR3 DNA: TGCAGTGCTAGAGACCCACGACAGGGGATCACTGAAGCTTTCTTT
CDR3 length: 15
D gene: TRBD1
J gene: TRBJ1-1
V gene: TRBV20-1
clone size: few

CDR3 protein: CASSLSGVETQYF
CDR3 DNA: TGTGCCAGCAGTCTTTCAGGGGTAGAGACCCAGTACTTC
CDR3 length: 13
D gene: .
J gene: TRBJ2-5
V gene: TRBV12-3/TRBV12-4
clone size: many

CDR3 protein: CASSYSGVPYEQYF
CDR3 DNA: TGTGCCAGCAGTTACTCGGGGGTACCCTACGAGCAGTACTTC
CDR3 length: 14
D gene: .
J gene: TRBJ2-7
V gene: TRBV6-2/TRBV6-3
clone size: many

CDR3 protein: CASSLLGTLTYEQYF
CDR3 DNA: TGTGCCAGCAGCTTATTAGGAACCCTGACCTACGAGCAGTACTTC
CDR3 length: 15
D gene: .
J gene: TRBJ2-7
V gene: TRBV7-2
clone size: .

CDR3 protein: CASSPGSSLGYTF
CDR3 DNA: TGTGCCAGCAGCCCGGGATCCTCCCTTGGCTACACCTTC
CDR3 length: 13
D gene: .
J gene: TRBJ1-2
V gene: TRBV9
clone size: many

CDR3 protein: CASSEVERGYTDTQYF
CDR3 DNA: TGTGCCAGCAGTGAAGTCGAGCGGGGATACACAGATACGCAGTATTTT
CDR3 length: 16
D gene: TRBD2
J gene: TRBJ2-3
V gene: TRBV2
clone size: few

CDR3 protein: CASSLEPEYGYTF
CDR3 DNA: TGCGCCAGCAGCTTGGAGCCTGAGTATGGCTACACCTTC
CDR3 length: 13
D gene: .
J gene: TRBJ1-2
V gene: TRBV5-1
clone size: few

CDR3 protein: CAWIEGGGNIQYF
CDR3 DNA: TGTGCCTGGATAGAGGGAGGGGGAAACATTCAGTACTTC
CDR3 length: 13
D gene: .
J gene: TRBJ2-4
V gene: TRBV30
clone size: many